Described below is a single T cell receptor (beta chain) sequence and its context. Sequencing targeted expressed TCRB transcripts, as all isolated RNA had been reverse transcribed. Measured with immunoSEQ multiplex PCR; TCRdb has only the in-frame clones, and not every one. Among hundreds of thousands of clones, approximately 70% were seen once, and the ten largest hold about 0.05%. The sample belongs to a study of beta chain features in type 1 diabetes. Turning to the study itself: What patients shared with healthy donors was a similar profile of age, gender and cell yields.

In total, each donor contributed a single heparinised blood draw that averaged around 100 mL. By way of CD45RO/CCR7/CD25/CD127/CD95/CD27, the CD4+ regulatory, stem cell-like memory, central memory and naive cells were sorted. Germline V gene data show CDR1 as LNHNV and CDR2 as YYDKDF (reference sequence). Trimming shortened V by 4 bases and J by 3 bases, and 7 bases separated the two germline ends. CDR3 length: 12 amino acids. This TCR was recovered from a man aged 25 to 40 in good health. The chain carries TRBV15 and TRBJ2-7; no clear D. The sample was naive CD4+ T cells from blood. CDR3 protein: CATSNVGYEQYF. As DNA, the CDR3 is TGTGCCACCAGCAATGTTGGCTACGAGCAGTACTTC.